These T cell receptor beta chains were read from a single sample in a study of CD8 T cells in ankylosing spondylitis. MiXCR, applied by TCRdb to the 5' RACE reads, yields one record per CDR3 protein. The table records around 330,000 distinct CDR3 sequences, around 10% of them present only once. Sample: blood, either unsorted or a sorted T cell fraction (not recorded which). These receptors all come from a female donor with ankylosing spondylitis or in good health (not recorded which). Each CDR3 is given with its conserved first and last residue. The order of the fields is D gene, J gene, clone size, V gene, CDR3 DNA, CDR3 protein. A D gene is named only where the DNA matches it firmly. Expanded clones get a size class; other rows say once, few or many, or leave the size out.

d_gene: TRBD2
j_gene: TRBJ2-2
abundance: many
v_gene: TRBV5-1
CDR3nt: TGCGCCAGCAGCGCGGGAGAAGTGAACACCGGGGAGCTGTTTTTT
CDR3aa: CASSAGEVNTGELFF

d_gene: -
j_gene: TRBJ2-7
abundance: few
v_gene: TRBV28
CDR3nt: TGTGCCAGCAGTTCACGGGACAGCGGGGAGCAGTACTTC
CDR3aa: CASSSRDSGEQYF

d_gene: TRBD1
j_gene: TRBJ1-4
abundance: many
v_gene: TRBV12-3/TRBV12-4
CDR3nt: TGTGCCAGCAGGACGGGGCCGGGACAGAATGAAAAACTGTTTTTT
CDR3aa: CASRTGPGQNEKLFF

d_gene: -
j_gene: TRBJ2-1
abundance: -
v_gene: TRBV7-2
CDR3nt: TGTGCCAGCAGCTATCCGGGACACCACAATGAGCAGTTCTTC
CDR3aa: CASSYPGHHNEQFF

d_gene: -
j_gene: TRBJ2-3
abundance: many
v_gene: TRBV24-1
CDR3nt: TGTGCCACCAGTGAATTCGGGAGCACAGATACGCAGTATTTT
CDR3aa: CATSEFGSTDTQYF

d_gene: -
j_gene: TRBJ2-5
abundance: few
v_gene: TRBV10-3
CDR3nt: TGTGCCATCAGACCGGCTGATCTGCAAGCAGAGACCCAGTACTTC
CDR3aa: CAIRPADLQAETQYF

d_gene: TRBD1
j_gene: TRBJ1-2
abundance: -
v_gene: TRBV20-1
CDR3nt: TGCAGTGCTAGAGCACCCCTCAGGGGGCACAACTATGGCTACACCTTC
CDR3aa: CSARAPLRGHNYGYTF

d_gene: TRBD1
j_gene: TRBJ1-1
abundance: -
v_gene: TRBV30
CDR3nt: TGTGCCTGGAGTGGGACAGGGGGCACTGAAGCTTTCTTT
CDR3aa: CAWSGTGGTEAFF

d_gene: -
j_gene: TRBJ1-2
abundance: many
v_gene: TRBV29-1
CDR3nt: TGCAGCGCCGTCTCTGGTAACTATGGCTACACCTTC
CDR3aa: CSAVSGNYGYTF

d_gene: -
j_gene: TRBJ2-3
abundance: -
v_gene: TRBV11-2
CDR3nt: TGTGCCAGCAGCCCCGGAGAGGGCACAGATACGCAGTATTTT
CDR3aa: CASSPGEGTDTQYF

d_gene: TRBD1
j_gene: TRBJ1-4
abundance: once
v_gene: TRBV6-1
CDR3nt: TGTGCCAGCAGGGATGACAGGGGAGGCGAAAAACTGTTTTTT
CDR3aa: CASRDDRGGEKLFF

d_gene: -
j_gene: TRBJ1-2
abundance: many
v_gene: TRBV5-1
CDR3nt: TGCGCCAGCAGCATCGAAGGGACGGAACCATATGGCTACACCTTC
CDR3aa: CASSIEGTEPYGYTF

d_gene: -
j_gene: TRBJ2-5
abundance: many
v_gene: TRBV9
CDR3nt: TGTGCCAGCAGTGCAGGGACCTTC
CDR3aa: CASSAGTF

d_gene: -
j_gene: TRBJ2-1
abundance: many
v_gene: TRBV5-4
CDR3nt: TGTGCCAGCAGCTCCGGGGCCCTAGGAGGCAATGAGCAGTTCTTC
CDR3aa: CASSSGALGGNEQFF

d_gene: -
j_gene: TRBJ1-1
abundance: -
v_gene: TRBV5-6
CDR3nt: TGTGCCAGCAGCTCGGGAGGAGGGCAGGACACTGAAGCTTTCTTT
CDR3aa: CASSSGGGQDTEAFF

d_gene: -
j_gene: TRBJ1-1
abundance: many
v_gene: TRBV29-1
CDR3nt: TGCAGCGCAGCCGGGAGCCGAGCTTTCTTT
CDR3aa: CSAAGSRAFF

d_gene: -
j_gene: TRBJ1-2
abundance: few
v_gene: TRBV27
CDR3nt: TGTGCCAGCAGTTCCGGACGCCTCCTGGGCTACACCTTC
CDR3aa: CASSSGRLLGYTF

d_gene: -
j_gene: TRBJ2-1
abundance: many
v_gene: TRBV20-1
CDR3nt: TGCAGTGCTAGGGGGATCGCGCCCGCCTACAATGAGCAGTTCTTC
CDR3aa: CSARGIAPAYNEQFF

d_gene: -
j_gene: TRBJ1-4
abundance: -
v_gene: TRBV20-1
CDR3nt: TGCAGTGCTAGAAGCAGGGCAGAGGAAAAACTGTTTTTT
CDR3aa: CSARSRAEEKLFF

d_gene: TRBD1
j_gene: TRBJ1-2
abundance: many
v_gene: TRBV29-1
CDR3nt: TGCAGCGTTGAAAGGGACAGGGTATATGGCTACACCTTC
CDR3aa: CSVERDRVYGYTF

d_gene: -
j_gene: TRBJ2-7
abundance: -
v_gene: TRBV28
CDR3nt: TGTGCCAGCACTTCCCCAGGGCAGCACTCCTACGAGCAGTACTTC
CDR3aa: CASTSPGQHSYEQYF

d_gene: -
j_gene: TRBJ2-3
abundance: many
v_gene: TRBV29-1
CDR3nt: TGCAGCGGGAAGGACGGAAGCACAGATACGCAGTATTTT
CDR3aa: CSGKDGSTDTQYF

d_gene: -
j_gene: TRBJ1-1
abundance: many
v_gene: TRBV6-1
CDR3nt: TGTGCCAGCAGTAAACCCTCAGGGCCCAGCACTGAAGCTTTCTTT
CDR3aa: CASSKPSGPSTEAFF

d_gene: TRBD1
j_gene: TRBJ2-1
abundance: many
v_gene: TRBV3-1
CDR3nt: TGTGCCAGCAGCCAAGGGACAGGGAGCAATGAGCAGTTCTTC
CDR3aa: CASSQGTGSNEQFF

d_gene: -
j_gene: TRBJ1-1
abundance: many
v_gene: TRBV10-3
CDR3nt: TGTGCCACCGAGGGGGGCATGAACACTGAAGCTTTCTTT
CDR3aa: CATEGGMNTEAFF

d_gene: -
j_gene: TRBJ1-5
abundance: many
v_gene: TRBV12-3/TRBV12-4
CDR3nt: TGTGCCAGCAGTGGGGGGGCCATACCCCAGCCCCAGCATTTT
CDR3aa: CASSGGAIPQPQHF

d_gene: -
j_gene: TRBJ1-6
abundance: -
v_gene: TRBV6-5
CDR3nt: TGTGCCAGCAGTTACTCGGGAGCAGGAGGGGGGACCCTCCACTTT
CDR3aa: CASSYSGAGGGTLHF

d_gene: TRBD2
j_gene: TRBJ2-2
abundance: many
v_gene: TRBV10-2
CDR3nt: TGCGCCAGCAACGCGCTGGCGGGAGGTGGCACCGGGGAGCTGTTTTTT
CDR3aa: CASNALAGGGTGELFF

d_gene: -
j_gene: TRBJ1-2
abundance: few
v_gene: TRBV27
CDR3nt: TGTGCCAGCAGCCCTGCGGGCCCTGGGGGCTACACCTTC
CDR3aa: CASSPAGPGGYTF

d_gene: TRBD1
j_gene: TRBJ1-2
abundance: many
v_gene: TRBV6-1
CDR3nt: TGTGCCAGCAGTGAAGTGTATTGGACAGGGACTAACTATGGCTACACCTTC
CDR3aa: CASSEVYWTGTNYGYTF

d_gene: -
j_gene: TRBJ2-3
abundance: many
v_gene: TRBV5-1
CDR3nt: TGCGCCAGCAGCTTGGCGGGAGAAGATACGCAGTATTTT
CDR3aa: CASSLAGEDTQYF

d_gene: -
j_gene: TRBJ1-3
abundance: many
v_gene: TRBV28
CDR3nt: TGTGCCAGCAGTCAGACACTCATCTCTGGAAACACCATATATTTT
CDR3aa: CASSQTLISGNTIYF

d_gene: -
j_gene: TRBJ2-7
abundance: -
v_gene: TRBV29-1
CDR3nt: TGCAGCGTAAGGGTAAAGGGGACAACCTACGAGCAGTACTTC
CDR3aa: CSVRVKGTTYEQYF

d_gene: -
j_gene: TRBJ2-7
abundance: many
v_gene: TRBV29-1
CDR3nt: TGCAGCGGAAAACACGGCCCCTACGAGCAGTACTTC
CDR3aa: CSGKHGPYEQYF

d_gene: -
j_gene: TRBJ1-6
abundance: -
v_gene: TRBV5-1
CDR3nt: TGCGCCAGCAGCTTACGGTCTATGGGGCTGGGCTCACCCCTCCACTTT
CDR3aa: CASSLRSMGLGSPLHF